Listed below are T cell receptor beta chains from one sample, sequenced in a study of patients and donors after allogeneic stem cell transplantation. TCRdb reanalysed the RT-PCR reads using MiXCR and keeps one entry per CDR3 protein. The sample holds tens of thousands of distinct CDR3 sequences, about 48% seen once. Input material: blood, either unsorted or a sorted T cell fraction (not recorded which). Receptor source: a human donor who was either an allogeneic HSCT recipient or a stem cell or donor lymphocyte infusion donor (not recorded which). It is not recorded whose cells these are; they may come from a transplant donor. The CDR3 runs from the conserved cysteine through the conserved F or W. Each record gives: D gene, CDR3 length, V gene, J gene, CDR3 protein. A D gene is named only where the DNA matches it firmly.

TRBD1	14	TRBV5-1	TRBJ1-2	CASSLDDRASGYTF
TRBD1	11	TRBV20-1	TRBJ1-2	CSARTGYGYTF
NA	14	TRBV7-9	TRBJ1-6	CASSLGVLDSPLHF
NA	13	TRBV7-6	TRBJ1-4	CASSDMSGGDVFF
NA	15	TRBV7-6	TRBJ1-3	CASSFGPGQGNTIYF
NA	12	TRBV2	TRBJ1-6	CASQFLNSPLHF
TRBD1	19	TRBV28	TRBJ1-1	CASSLIGPQHRGQNTEAFF
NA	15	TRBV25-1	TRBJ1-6	CASSEAGEVVSPLHF
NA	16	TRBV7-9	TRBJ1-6	CASSPLMGRGPKPLHF
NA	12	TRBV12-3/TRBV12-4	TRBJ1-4	CASRVGHEKLFF
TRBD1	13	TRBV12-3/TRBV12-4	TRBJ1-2	CASTFTGAYGYTF
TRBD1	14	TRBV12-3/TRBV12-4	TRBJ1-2	CASSLTGFDYGYTF
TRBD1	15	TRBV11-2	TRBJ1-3	CASSPTGGSGNTIYF
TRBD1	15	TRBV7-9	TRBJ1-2	CASSLKDRGKGGYTF
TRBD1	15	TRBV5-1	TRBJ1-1	CASSLEEGARTEAFF
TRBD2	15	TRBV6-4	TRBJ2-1	CASSDVAGPYNEQFF
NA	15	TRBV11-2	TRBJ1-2	CASSSEYQTKLGYTF
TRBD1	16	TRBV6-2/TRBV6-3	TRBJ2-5	CASKVDREGDQETQYF
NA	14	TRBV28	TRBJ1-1	CASSLGNRDTEAFF
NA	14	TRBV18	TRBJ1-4	CASSPTGKQEKLFF
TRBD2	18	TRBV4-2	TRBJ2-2	CASSPWTSGRAVTGELFF
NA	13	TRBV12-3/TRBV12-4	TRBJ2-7	CASSLDISYEQYF
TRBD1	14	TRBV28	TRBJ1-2	CASSFSGQVYGYTF
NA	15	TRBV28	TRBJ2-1	CASSLDRALYNEQFF
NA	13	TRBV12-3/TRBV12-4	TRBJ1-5	CASSWGLGQPQHF
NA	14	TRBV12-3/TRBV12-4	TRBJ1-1	CASKWSWMNTEAFF
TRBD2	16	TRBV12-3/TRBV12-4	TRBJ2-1	CASTRGTSGRGNEQFF
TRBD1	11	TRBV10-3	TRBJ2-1	CATQGAVEQFF
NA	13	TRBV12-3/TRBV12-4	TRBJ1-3	CASMRNSGNTIYF
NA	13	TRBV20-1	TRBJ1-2	CSARDKPTDGYTF
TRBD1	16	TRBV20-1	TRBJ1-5	CSARPGGQAINQPQHF
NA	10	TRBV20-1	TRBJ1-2	CSARENGYTF
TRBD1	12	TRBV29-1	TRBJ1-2	CSASGQGYGYTF
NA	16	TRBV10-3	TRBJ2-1	CAISDEKQFFDNEQFF
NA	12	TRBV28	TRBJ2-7	CASSLISYEQYF
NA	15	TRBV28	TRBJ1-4	CASSFDGSTNEKLFF
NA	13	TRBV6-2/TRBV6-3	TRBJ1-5	CASSREQSQPQHF
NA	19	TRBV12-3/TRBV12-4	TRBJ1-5	CASSAPSLGGTSGNQPQHF
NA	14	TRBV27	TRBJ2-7	CASRGTGTTYEQYF
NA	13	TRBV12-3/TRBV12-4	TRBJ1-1	CASTPQGNTEAFF
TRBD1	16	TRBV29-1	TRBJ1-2	CSVVQRQGTKMAGYTF
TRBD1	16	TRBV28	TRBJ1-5	CASSPRDRGRNQPQHF
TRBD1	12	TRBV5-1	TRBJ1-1	CASSLGQGEAFF
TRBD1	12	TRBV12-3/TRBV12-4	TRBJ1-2	CASSPTGVDYTF
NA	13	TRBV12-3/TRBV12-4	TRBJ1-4	CASRPLGSEKLFF
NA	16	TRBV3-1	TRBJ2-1	CASSQESGITYNEQFF
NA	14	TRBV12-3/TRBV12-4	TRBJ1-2	CASSFAVRNYGYTF
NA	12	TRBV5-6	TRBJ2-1	CASSLGLNEQFF
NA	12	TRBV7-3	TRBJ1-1	CASSQFMGEAFF
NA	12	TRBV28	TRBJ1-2	CAAWGIGYGYTF
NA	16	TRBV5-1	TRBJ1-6	CASSFSPGNTNSPLHF
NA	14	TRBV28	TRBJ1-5	CASIKGEGNQPQHF
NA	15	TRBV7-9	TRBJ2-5	CASSLGRGFEETQYF
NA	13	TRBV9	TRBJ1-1	CASSVGGRTEAFF